This passage covers 24 T cell receptor beta chains from one sample sequenced in a study of blood T cell repertoires in COVID-19. Profiling relied on immunoSEQ multiplex PCR, and the TCRdb table lists in-frame clones only, not all of them. This sample has tens of thousands of clones, with approximately 87% found just once. The sequenced sample consisted of peripheral blood. The receptor set was obtained from a human donor in a cohort sampled during active COVID-19.

This clone was detected once. The V call is TRBV11-2, the J call TRBJ1-1; tentatively, D is TRBD1 (5 bases). V was trimmed by 5 bases and J by 8 bases, leaving 9 bases between them. The CDR3 length is 11 residues. Germline V lookup: CDR1 SGHAT, CDR2 FQNNGV. DNA of the CDR3: TGTGCCAGCAGCGCCGACAGAGAAGCTTTCTTT. Protein product: CASSADREAFF. Complete variable domain (other parts from reference TRBV11-2 and TRBJ1-1): EAGVAQSPRYKIIEKRQSVAFWCNPISGHATLYWYQQILGQGPKLLIQFQNNGVVDDSQLPKDRFSAERLKGVDSTLKIQPAKLEDSAVYLCASSADREAFFGQGTRLTVV.

The chain recombines TRBV28 with TRBJ1-1; D is undetermined. The CDR3 consists of 14 residues. The germline V gene has CDR1 MDHEN and CDR2 SYDVKM. V dropped 7 bases and J dropped 0 bases, with 12 bases sitting between them. The CDR3: CASIEELMNTEAFF. The CDR3 DNA is TGTGCCAGCATAGAGGAGCTCATGAACACTGAAGCTTTCTTT.

This clone was observed once. The CDR3 here is CASSLVTSGISVYNEQFF. As DNA, the CDR3 is TGTGCCAGCAGCTTAGTTACTAGCGGCATCTCTGTCTACAATGAGCAGTTCTTC. V is TRBV7-9 and J is TRBJ2-1; 8 bases are shared with TRBD2. The V gene's germline CDR1 is SEHNR and CDR2 FQNEAQ (reference sequence). This CDR3 region has 18 residues. Trimming removed 1 base from V and 3 bases from J; junction bases left unmatched: 11.

The genes are TRBV5-8 and TRBJ2-1; 9 bases map to TRBD2. Germline V CDR1 and CDR2: SGHTS, YDEGEE. This CDR3 region has 18 residues. V was clipped by 1 base and J by 8 bases; unmatched bases: 16. In DNA, the CDR3 is TGTGCCAGCAGCTTGTTGGGTAGCGGGGGAAACCGGGTAGATGAGCAGTTCTTC. This translates into CASSLLGSGGNRVDEQFF.

The chain links TRBV18 to TRBJ1-2, with 10 nucleotides matching TRBD1. Germline trimming cut 6 bases from V and 2 bases from J; bases unmatched to any gene: 12. The CDR3 totals 17 residues. Germline CDR1 is KGHSH and CDR2 is LQKENI. The CDR3 DNA follows: TGTGCCAGCTCGCTCCGGGACAGGGGTCGAAGCAACTATGGCTACACCTTC. It yields the protein CASSLRDRGRSNYGYTF.

V and J are TRBV9 and TRBJ1-1; D gene unclear. Germline V CDR1 and CDR2: SGDLS, YYNGEE. V lost 4 bases and J 8 bases, leaving 12 bases between the germline ends. CDR3 length equals 12 residues. CDR3 region: CASSNGRGEAFF. The CDR3 nucleotides are TGTGCCAGCAGCAATGGGCGGGGAGAAGCTTTCTTT. Complete variable domain (other parts from reference TRBV9 and TRBJ1-1): DSGVTQTPKHLITATGQRVTLRCSPRSGDLSVYWYQQSLDQGLQFLIQYYNGEERAKGNILERFSAQQFPDLHSELNLSSLELGDSALYFCASSNGRGEAFFGQGTRLTVV.

V usage is TRBV28 and J usage is TRBJ2-2, with D possibly matching TRBD1 (6 bases). The germline CDR1 and CDR2 sequences are MDHEN and SYDVKM. The V end lost 6 bases, the J end lost 6 bases, and 17 bases lay between the germline ends. The CDR3 runs to 15 residues. The CDR3: CASSVFQGIAGELFF. The CDR3 nucleotides read TGTGCCAGCAGCGTATTTCAGGGGATTGCCGGGGAGCTGTTTTTT.

This clone was detected only a few times. The chain recombines TRBV12-5 with TRBJ1-5, with 9 nucleotides matching TRBD1. This CDR3 region has 14 residues. From germline, CDR1 is LGHNT and CDR2 FRNRAP. V was clipped by 1 base and J by 5 bases; unmatched bases: 0. The CDR3 sequence is CASGLGQGDQPQHF. The CDR3 DNA reads TGTGCTAGTGGTTTGGGACAGGGGGATCAGCCCCAGCATTTT.

This sequence joins TRBV3-1 (or the pseudogene TRBV3-2) and TRBJ2-4; D unclear. V was pared by 1 base and J by 5 bases, with 6 bases between. Germline values: CDR1 LGHDT, CDR2 YNNKEL (reference sequence). The CDR3 runs 13 residues. For the CDR3, the DNA is TGTGCCAGCAGCCAAGTGAGAGAAAACATTCAGTACTTC. Encoded protein: CASSQVRENIQYF.

The gene calls are TRBV20-1 and TRBJ1-2; 7 positions match TRBD1. The CDR3 is 14 amino acids. Germline V gene sequence: CDR1 DFQATT, CDR2 SNEGSKA (reference sequence). Trimming at V came to 3 bases and at J to 7 bases, leaving 11 bases not matched to a gene. DNA of the CDR3: TGCAGTGCTAGTGCCAGGGGGATTTTGGGTGGCTACACCTTC. This encodes CSASARGILGGYTF.

This clone was detected only once. CDR3: CAWSARQGAKTEKLFF. CDR3 bases: TGTGCCTGGAGTGCGCGACAGGGGGCGAAGACTGAAAAACTGTTTTTT. The J gene is TRBJ1-4, the V gene TRBV30, with 10 bases lining up with TRBD1. The germline V gene has CDR1 GTSNPN and CDR2 SVGIG (reference sequence). The V segment lost 1 base and the J segment 7 bases; nucleotides outside the gene matches: 9. The CDR3 spans 16 residues.

This chain uses TRBV5-8 with TRBJ1-3; 8 bases line up with TRBD1. The CDR3 consists of 19 residues. The J segment lost 0 bases and the V segment lost 4 bases, leaving 15 bases of the junction unmatched. Germline V gene sequence: CDR1 SGHTS, CDR2 YDEGEE. CDR3 region: CASSKVPGQEPHSGNTIYF. CDR3 sequence (DNA): TGTGCCAGCAGCAAGGTCCCGGGACAGGAGCCACACTCTGGAAACACCATATATTTT.

CDR3 loop: CASSAAAIYTGELFF. The CDR3 DNA reads TGTGCCAGTAGTGCGGCAGCTATTTACACCGGGGAGCTGTTTTTT. The chain recombines TRBV19 with TRBJ2-2; D is uncertain. The CDR3 is made up of 15 amino acids. Germline CDR1 and CDR2: LNHDA and SQIVND (reference sequence). The V end was cut by 5 bases, the J end by 3 bases, with 13 bases between.

V is TRBV6-2 or TRBV6-3 and J is TRBJ2-7, with 9 bases that match TRBD1. The germline gives CDR1 MNHEY, CDR2 SVGEGT. V shed 4 bases, J shed 8 bases, and the junction held 15 bases outside the gene matches. The CDR3 totals 16 residues. CDR3: CASSSAWTGEIGKQYF. The CDR3, as DNA: TGTGCCAGCAGTTCAGCTTGGACAGGGGAGATAGGCAAGCAGTACTTC.

The V and J genes are TRBV5-4 and TRBJ2-3, with 11 bases fitting TRBD2. The CDR3 has 19 residues. Per the germline V gene, CDR1 is SGHNT and CDR2 is YYREEE (reference sequence). V lost 2 bases and J lost 2; bases outside the gene matches: 13. The CDR3 reads CASSFVVLAGGPNTDTQYF. The DNA of the CDR3 is TGTGCCAGCAGCTTCGTCGTCCTAGCGGGAGGTCCTAACACAGATACGCAGTATTTT.

The J gene is TRBJ1-3, the V gene TRBV10-3, with 11 positions matching TRBD1. Per germline, CDR1 ENHRY and CDR2 SYGVKD. Trimming at V came to 5 bases and at J to 2 bases, leaving 8 bases not matched to a gene. The CDR3 covers 17 residues. DNA of the CDR3: TGTGCCATCAGTAGCAGGACAGGGGGCATTACTGGAAACACCATATATTTT. It codes for CAISSRTGGITGNTIYF.

J is TRBJ2-1 and V is TRBV19; 10 bases line up with TRBD1. V dropped 5 bases and J dropped 7; count of bases not matched to a gene: 2. The CDR3 consists of 13 residues. Germline V gives CDR1 LNHDA, CDR2 SQIVND (reference sequence). The chain's CDR3 is CASSRDRGNEQFF. For the CDR3, the DNA is TGTGCCAGTAGTCGGGACAGGGGAAATGAGCAGTTCTTC.

This chain uses TRBV6-5 with TRBJ1-5; a weak D match, TRBD1 (5 bases). Per germline, CDR1 MNHEY and CDR2 SVGAGI. V gave up 10 bases and J gave up 0 bases, with 13 bases separating them. This CDR3 comprises 14 residues. The CDR3 here is CATRGDYSNQPQHF. DNA of the CDR3: TGTGCCACCAGAGGGGATTATAGCAATCAGCCCCAGCATTTT.

This chain connects TRBV7-2 to TRBJ1-4; D unresolved. Looked up from germline, CDR1 is SGHTA and CDR2 is FQGNSA. Trimming shortened V by 1 base and J by 0 bases, and 6 bases separated the two germline ends. The CDR3 has 15 amino acids. The CDR3 sequence is CASSLEPATNEKLFF. The CDR3, as DNA: TGTGCCAGCAGCTTAGAGCCCGCAACTAATGAAAAACTGTTTTTT.

This clone has only one observation. The rearrangement links TRBV11-2 to TRBJ2-1; 11 bases fit TRBD2. From germline, CDR1 is SGHAT and CDR2 FQNNGV. The CDR3 is 15 residues long. V lost 5 bases, J lost 6 bases, and 6 bases stayed unmatched. CDR3 loop: CASSHTSGGLNEQFF. The CDR3 DNA sequence: TGTGCCAGCAGCCATACTAGCGGGGGCCTCAATGAGCAGTTCTTC.

This clone was detected once. The rearrangement links TRBV4-1 to TRBJ2-6, with D unresolved. CDR3 length equals 16 residues. V was pared by 0 bases and J by 1 base, with 7 bases between. The germline CDR1 and CDR2 sequences are MGHRA and YSYEKL. The CDR3 sequence: CASSQDTGSGANVLTF. CDR3 in DNA: TGCGCCAGCAGCCAAGATACGGGTTCTGGGGCCAACGTCCTGACTTTC.

The chain is built from TRBV28 and TRBJ1-1; 10 nucleotides line up with TRBD1. V trimming: 7 bases; J trimming: 3 bases; junction bases outside the gene matches: 8. The CDR3 contains 15 residues. Germline CDR1 reads MDHEN; CDR2 reads SYDVKM. CDR3 residues: CASTNRDRGYTEAFF. The CDR3, as DNA: TGTGCCAGCACTAACCGGGACAGGGGATACACTGAAGCTTTCTTT.

The rearrangement uses TRBV10-3 and TRBJ2-5, with 9 bases that match TRBD2. J gave up 4 bases and V 6 bases, and 9 bases lay outside the gene matches. This CDR3 region has 15 residues. Looked up from germline, CDR1 is ENHRY and CDR2 is SYGVKD. The CDR3 DNA reads TGTGCCATCAGCCCATCTAGCGGGGTGGGAGAGACCCAGTACTTC. It translates to CAISPSSGVGETQYF.

The chain recombines TRBV28 with TRBJ2-7, with TRBD2 matching over 7 bases. The CDR3 loop spans 14 amino acids. Germline V gene sequence: CDR1 MDHEN, CDR2 SYDVKM. The V segment lost 4 bases and the J segment 2 bases; nucleotides outside the gene matches: 5. The CDR3 is CASSSSGSTYEQYF. DNA for the CDR3: TGTGCCAGCAGTTCTAGCGGAAGCACCTACGAGCAGTACTTC.